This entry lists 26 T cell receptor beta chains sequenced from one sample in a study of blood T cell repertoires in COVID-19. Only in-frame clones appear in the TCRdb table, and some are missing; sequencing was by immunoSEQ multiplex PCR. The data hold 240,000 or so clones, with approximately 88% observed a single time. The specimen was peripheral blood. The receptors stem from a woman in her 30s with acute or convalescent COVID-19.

The CDR3 region is CASSHLAGDPGELFF. DNA for the CDR3: TGTGCCAGTAGTCACCTAGCGGGAGACCCCGGGGAGCTGTTTTTT. V and J are TRBV19 and TRBJ2-2, with 10 bases matching TRBD2. CDR1 and CDR2 from the germline V gene are LNHDA and SQIVND (reference sequence). V dropped 5 bases and J dropped 6; count of bases not matched to a gene: 6. The CDR3 covers 15 residues.

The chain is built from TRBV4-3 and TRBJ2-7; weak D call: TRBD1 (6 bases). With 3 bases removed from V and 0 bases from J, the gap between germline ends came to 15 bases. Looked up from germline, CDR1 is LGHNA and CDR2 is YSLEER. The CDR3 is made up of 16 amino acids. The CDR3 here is CASSQNAGTISYEQYF. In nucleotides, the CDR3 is TGCGCCAGCAGCCAGAACGCCGGGACAATCTCCTACGAGCAGTACTTC.

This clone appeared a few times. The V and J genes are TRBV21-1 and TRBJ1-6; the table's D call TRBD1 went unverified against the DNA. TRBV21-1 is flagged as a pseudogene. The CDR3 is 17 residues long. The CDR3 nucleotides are TGTGCCAGCAGCAACGACAGGGGGCTTGACCCCAATTCACCCCTCCACTTT. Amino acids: CASSNDRGLDPNSPLHF.

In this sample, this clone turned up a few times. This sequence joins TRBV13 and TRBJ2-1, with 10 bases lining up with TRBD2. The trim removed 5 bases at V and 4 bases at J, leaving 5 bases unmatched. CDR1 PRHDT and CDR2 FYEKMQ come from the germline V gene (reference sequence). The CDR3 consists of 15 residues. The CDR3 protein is CASSVSGRGYNEQFF. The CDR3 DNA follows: TGTGCCAGCAGCGTAAGCGGGAGGGGGTACAATGAGCAGTTCTTC.

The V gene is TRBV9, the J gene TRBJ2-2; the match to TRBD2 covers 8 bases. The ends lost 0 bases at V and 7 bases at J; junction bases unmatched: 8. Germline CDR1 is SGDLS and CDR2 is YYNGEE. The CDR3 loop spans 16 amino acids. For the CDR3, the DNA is TGTGCCAGCAGCGTAGCAGAGCGGGAGTATGTCGGGGAGCTGTTTTTT. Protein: CASSVAEREYVGELFF.

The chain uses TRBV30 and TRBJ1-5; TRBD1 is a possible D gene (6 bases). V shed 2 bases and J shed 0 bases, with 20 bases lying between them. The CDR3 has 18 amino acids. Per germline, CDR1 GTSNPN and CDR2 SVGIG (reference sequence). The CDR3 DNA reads TGTGCCTGGAGTCGGGGACCTACAGGGAGGGTTAGCAATCAGCCCCAGCATTTT. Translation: CAWSRGPTGRVSNQPQHF.

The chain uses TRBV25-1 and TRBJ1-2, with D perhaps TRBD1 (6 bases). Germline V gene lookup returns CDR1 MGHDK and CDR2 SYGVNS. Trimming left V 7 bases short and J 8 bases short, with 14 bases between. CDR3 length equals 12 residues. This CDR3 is CASIGGAGGYTF. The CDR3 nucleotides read TGTGCCAGCATCGGGGGGGCTGGAGGCTACACCTTC.

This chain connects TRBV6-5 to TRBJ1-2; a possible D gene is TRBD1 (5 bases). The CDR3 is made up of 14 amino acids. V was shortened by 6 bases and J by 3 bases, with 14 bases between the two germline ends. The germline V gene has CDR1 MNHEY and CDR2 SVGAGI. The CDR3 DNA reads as TGTGCCAGCAGCCCAACAGGACGGGACTATGGCTACACCTTC. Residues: CASSPTGRDYGYTF.

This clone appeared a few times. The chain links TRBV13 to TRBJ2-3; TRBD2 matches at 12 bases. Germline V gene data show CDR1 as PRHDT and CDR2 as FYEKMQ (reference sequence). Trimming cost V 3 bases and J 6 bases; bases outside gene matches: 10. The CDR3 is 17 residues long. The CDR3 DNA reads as TGTGCCAGCAGCTTCGCGGCTAGCGGGAGGGCCGCGGATACGCAGTATTTT. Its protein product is CASSFAASGRAADTQYF.

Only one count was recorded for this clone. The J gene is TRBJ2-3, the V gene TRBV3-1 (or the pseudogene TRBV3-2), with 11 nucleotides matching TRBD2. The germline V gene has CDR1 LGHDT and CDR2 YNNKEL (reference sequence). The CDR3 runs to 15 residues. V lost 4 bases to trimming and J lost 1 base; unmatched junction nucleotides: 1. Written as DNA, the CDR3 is TGTGCCAGCAGCCCGGGACTAGCGGGCACAGATACGCAGTATTTT. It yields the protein CASSPGLAGTDTQYF.

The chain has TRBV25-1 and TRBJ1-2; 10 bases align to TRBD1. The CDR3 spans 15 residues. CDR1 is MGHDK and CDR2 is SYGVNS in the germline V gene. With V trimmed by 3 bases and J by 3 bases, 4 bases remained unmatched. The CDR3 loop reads CASSDPGQGHYGYTF. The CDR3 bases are TGTGCCAGCAGTGATCCGGGACAGGGGCACTATGGCTACACCTTC.

The CDR3 spells CASSFLGNTGELFF. The DNA for the CDR3 is TGTGCCAGCAGCTTCCTAGGGAACACCGGGGAGCTGTTTTTT. The V call is TRBV9, the J call TRBJ2-2; no clear D. V was shortened by 4 bases and J by 1 base, with 8 bases between the two germline ends. The length of the CDR3 is 14 residues. Germline CDR1 is SGDLS and CDR2 is YYNGEE.

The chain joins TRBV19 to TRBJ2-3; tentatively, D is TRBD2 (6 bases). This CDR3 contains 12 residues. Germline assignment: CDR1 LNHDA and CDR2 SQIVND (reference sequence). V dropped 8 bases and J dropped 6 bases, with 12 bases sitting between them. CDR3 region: CASGGTPDTQYF. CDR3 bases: TGTGCCAGTGGGGGGACCCCCGATACGCAGTATTTT.

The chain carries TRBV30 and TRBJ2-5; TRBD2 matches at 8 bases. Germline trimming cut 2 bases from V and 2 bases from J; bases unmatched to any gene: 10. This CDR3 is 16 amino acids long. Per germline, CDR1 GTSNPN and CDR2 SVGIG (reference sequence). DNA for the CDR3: TGTGCCTGGAGTAAACCGGGGGGGTGGGGGCAAGAGACCCAGTACTTC. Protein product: CAWSKPGGWGQETQYF.

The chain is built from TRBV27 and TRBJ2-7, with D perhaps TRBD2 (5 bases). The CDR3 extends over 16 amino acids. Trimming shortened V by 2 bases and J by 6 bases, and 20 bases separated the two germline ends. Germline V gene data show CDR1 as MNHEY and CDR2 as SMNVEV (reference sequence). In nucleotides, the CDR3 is TGTGCCAGCAGTTTAGTACCTCCCCGGGATCGGGGCGAGCAGTACTTC. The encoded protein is CASSLVPPRDRGEQYF.

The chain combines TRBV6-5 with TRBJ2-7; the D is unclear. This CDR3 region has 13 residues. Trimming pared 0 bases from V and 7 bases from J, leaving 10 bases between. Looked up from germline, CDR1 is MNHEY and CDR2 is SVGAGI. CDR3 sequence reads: CASSYSSFGEQYF. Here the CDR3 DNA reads TGTGCCAGCAGTTACTCCTCCTTCGGGGAGCAGTACTTC.

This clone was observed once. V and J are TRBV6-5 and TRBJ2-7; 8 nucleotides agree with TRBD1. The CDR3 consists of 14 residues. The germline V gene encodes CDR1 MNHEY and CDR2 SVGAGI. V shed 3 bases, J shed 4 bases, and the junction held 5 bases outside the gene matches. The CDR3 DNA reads TGTGCCAGCAGTTATGGGACAGGCGGGTACGAGCAGTACTTC. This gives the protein CASSYGTGGYEQYF.

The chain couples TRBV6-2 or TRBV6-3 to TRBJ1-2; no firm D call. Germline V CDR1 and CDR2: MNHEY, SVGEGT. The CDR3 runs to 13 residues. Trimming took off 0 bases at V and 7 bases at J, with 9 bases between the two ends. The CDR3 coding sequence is TGTGCCAGCAGTTACTCGCGGGGATTTGGCTACACCTTC. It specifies CASSYSRGFGYTF.

CDR3 bases: TGCAGCGTTTCCGGGACAGGGGCAAATCAGCCCCAGCATTTT. It translates to CSVSGTGANQPQHF. The rearrangement uses TRBV29-1 and TRBJ1-5; 10 bases are shared with TRBD1. V lost 5 bases and J lost 4; bases outside the gene matches: 5. Per germline, CDR1 SQVTM and CDR2 ANQGSEA. This CDR3 spans 14 amino acids.

The CDR3 is CASGPSGRAGNEQFF. Written as DNA, the CDR3 is TGTGCTAGTGGACCTAGCGGGAGGGCGGGGAATGAGCAGTTCTTC. This chain joins TRBV12-5 and TRBJ2-1; 12 nucleotides align to TRBD2. The CDR3 loop spans 15 amino acids. Germline V gene lookup returns CDR1 LGHNT and CDR2 FRNRAP. V trimming: 6 bases; J trimming: 7 bases; junction bases outside the gene matches: 7.

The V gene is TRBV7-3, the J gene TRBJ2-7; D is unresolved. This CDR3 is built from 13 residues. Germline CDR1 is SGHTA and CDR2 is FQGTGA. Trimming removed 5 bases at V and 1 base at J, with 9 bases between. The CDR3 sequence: CASSRDGSYEQYF. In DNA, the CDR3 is TGTGCCAGCAGCCGCGACGGGTCCTACGAGCAGTACTTC.

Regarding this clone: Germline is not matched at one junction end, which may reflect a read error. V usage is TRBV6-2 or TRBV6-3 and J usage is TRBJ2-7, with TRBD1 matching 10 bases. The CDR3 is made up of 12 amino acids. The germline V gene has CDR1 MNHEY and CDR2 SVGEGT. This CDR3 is CASSMTGGSFFF. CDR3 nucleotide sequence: TGTGCCAGCAGTATGACAGGGGGCTCGTTCTTCTTC.

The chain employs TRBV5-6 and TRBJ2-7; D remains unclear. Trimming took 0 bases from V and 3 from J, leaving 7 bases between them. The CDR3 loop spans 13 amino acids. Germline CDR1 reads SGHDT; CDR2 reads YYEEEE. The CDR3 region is CASSLAAVYEQYF. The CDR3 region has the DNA TGTGCCAGCAGCTTGGCCGCGGTCTACGAGCAGTACTTC.

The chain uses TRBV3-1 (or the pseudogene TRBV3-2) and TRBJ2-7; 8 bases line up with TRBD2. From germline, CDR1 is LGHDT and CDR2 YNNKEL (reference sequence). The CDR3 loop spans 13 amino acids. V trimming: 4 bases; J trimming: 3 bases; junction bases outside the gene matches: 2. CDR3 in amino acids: CASSRTSSYEQYF. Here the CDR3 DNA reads TGTGCCAGCAGCCGGACTAGCAGCTACGAGCAGTACTTC.

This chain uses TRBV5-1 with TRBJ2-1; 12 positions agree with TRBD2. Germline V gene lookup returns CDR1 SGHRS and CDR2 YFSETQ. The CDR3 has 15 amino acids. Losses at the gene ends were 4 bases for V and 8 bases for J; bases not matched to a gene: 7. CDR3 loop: CASSPGLAGIYEQFF. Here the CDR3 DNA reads TGCGCCAGCAGCCCGGGACTAGCGGGCATATATGAGCAGTTCTTC.

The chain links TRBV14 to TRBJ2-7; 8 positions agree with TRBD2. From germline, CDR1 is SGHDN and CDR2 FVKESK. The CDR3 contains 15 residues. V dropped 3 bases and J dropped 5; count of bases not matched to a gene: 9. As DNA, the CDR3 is TGTGCCAGCAGCCATTTTAGCGGGGCGGGCGACGAGCAGTACTTC. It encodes CASSHFSGAGDEQYF.